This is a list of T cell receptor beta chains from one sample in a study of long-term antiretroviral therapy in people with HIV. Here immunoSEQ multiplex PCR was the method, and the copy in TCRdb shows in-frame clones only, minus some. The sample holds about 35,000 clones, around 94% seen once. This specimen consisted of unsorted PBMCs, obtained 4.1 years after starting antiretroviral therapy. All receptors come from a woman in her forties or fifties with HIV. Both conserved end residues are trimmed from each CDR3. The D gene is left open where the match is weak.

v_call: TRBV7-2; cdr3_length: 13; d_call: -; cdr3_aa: ASSTQGGASGELF
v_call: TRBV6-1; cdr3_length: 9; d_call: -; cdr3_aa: ASRQPETQY
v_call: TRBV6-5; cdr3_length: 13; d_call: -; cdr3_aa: ASRLDSQFSYEQY
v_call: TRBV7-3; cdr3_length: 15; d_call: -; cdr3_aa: ASSLTLTGPLGNEQF
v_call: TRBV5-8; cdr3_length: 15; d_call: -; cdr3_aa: ASSLGSGPVAQETQY
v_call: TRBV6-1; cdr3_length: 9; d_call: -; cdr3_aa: ASSRGETQY
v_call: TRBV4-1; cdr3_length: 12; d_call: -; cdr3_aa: ASSQVGGTGELF
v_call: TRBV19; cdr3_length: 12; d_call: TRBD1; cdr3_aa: ASSIRDRTYEQY
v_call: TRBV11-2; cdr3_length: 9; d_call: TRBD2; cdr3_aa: SLSSGGEQY
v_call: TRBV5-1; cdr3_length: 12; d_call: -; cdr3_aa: ASSPDTAGNTIY
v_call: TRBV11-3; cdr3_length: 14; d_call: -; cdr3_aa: ASSLLGGHSYNEQF
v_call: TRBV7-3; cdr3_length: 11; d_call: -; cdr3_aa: ASSLGDSYEQY
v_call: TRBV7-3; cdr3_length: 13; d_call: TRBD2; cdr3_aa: ASSLSGGAFHEQF
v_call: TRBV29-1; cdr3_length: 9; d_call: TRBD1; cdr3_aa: SARETGRAF
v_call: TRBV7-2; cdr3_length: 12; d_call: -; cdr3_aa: ASSLGGRDSPLH
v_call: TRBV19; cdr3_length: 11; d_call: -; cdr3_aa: ASSSAFGAGAF
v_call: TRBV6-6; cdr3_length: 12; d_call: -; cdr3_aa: ASSYQGLQETQY
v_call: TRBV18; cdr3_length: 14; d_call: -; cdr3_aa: ASSPPGGSGNSPLH
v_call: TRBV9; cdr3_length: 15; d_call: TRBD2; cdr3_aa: ASSVVGSGGAGDTQY
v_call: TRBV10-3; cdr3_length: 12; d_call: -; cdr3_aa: AISESLSAYGYT
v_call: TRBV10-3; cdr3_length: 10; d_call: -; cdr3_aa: AIMSGGDTQY
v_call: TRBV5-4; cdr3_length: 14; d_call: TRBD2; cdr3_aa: ASSSRLANFYNEQF
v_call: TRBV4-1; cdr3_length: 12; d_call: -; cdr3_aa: ASSQSDSQETQY
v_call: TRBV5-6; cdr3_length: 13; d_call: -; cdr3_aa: ASSLRTVTNYGYT
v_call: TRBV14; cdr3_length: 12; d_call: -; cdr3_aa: ASSQDSRYNEQF
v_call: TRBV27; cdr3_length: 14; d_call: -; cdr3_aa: ASSSPSGGALYEQY